This T cell receptor beta chain was captured by sequencing in a study of shared clonotypes between healthy human individuals. CDR3 size: 12 residues. In germline, CDR1 is SNHLY, CDR2 FYNNEI. V was pared by 6 bases and J by 2 bases, with 6 bases between. On this clone: A far larger clone differs by one base, so this is likely a read error.

The assay was immunoSEQ multiplex PCR, and TCRdb's table has in-frame clones only and misses some. The sample holds over 950,000 clones, roughly 80% seen once. This chain connects TRBV2 to TRBJ2-3; unclear D gene. Sequencing was done on a sample of memory CD4+ T cells from PBMCs. Subset of the sample: CD45RA-negative fraction. This receptor was taken from a man aged 18 to 29 in good health. Some clones in this sample may be carry-over from other donors' samples. The CDR3 reads CASSSNTDTQYF. The DNA for the CDR3 is TGTGCCAGCAGCTCAAACACAGATACGCAGTATTTT.